Listed below are T cell receptor beta chains from one sample, sequenced in a study of blood T cells in healthy people across ages. TCRdb re-called the 5' RACE reads with MiXCR, one entry per CDR3 protein. The data contain about 2 million distinct CDR3 sequences, around half of them singletons. Sequenced: blood. These receptors were collected from a woman aged 40 to 55 in good health. CDR3s leave out the opening cysteine and the closing phenylalanine or tryptophan. Each record gives: J gene, V gene, clone size, CDR3 protein. Not all rows give a size; the values are once, few, many and, for expanded clones, a class.

j_gene: TRBJ2-5; v_gene: TRBV7-3; abundance: few; CDR3aa: ASSRRGQGSQETQY
j_gene: TRBJ2-7; v_gene: TRBV4-3; abundance: few; CDR3aa: ASSQGSGGGSYEQY
j_gene: TRBJ2-1; v_gene: TRBV7-3; abundance: -; CDR3aa: ASSLVTAGAEQF
j_gene: -; v_gene: TRBV13; abundance: few; CDR3aa: ASSLAPVGGEQY
j_gene: TRBJ1-1; v_gene: TRBV10-3; abundance: -; CDR3aa: ATNRGLNTEAF
j_gene: TRBJ1-1; v_gene: TRBV7-2; abundance: -; CDR3aa: ASSLQGERTEAF
j_gene: TRBJ1-2; v_gene: TRBV20-1; abundance: -; CDR3aa: SAIPPGRFNYGYT
j_gene: TRBJ2-1; v_gene: TRBV12-3/TRBV12-4; abundance: -; CDR3aa: ASSFRTAGPYNEQF
j_gene: TRBJ2-1; v_gene: TRBV9; abundance: -; CDR3aa: VSSVEPGPVDYNEQF
j_gene: TRBJ2-3; v_gene: TRBV12-3/TRBV12-4; abundance: -; CDR3aa: ASIPGISTDTQY
j_gene: TRBJ2-1; v_gene: TRBV6-6; abundance: few; CDR3aa: ASSYTIAGGRDEQF
j_gene: TRBJ2-3; v_gene: TRBV7-3; abundance: -; CDR3aa: ASSSEPSATQY
j_gene: TRBJ1-2; v_gene: TRBV5-1; abundance: -; CDR3aa: ASSFRGAITDYGYT
j_gene: TRBJ2-5; v_gene: TRBV18; abundance: few; CDR3aa: ASSSQPGQRAQETQY
j_gene: TRBJ2-3; v_gene: TRBV7-2; abundance: -; CDR3aa: ASSLHRGGGAKDTQY
j_gene: TRBJ1-2; v_gene: TRBV6-6; abundance: -; CDR3aa: ASSYPPDGNYGYT
j_gene: TRBJ2-5; v_gene: TRBV5-1; abundance: -; CDR3aa: ASSSRLAGAPETQY
j_gene: TRBJ1-2; v_gene: TRBV7-2; abundance: -; CDR3aa: ASRRQGDEVRYT
j_gene: TRBJ2-5; v_gene: TRBV3-1; abundance: few; CDR3aa: ASSHPKRGKETQY
j_gene: TRBJ2-7; v_gene: TRBV10-3; abundance: -; CDR3aa: ALQSGKSPYEQY
j_gene: TRBJ2-5; v_gene: TRBV20-1; abundance: -; CDR3aa: SARTVGETQY
j_gene: TRBJ2-1; v_gene: TRBV20-1; abundance: -; CDR3aa: SARDPGLAGNYNEQF
j_gene: TRBJ2-1; v_gene: TRBV6-2/TRBV6-3; abundance: -; CDR3aa: ASSYSGTGDYNEQF
j_gene: TRBJ2-3; v_gene: TRBV5-1; abundance: -; CDR3aa: ASSSAGASTDTQY
j_gene: TRBJ2-2; v_gene: TRBV28; abundance: -; CDR3aa: ASSLFLGSPRELF
j_gene: TRBJ2-3; v_gene: TRBV7-2; abundance: -; CDR3aa: ASSKTGTGSTDTQY
j_gene: TRBJ2-7; v_gene: TRBV6-2/TRBV6-3; abundance: -; CDR3aa: ASSWGTVIYEQY
j_gene: TRBJ2-5; v_gene: TRBV24-1; abundance: -; CDR3aa: ATRAGGIETQY
j_gene: TRBJ2-1; v_gene: TRBV5-6; abundance: -; CDR3aa: ASSLGPPSTYNEQF
j_gene: TRBJ2-5; v_gene: TRBV20-1; abundance: -; CDR3aa: SASRDSETQY
j_gene: TRBJ2-6; v_gene: TRBV6-1; abundance: -; CDR3aa: ASRGDRGNFISGANVLT
j_gene: TRBJ1-4; v_gene: TRBV7-9; abundance: -; CDR3aa: ASTPTGGGEKLF
j_gene: TRBJ1-1; v_gene: TRBV6-6; abundance: -; CDR3aa: ASSYPSTSDTEAF
j_gene: TRBJ2-5; v_gene: TRBV6-5; abundance: -; CDR3aa: ASRRTSGYQETQY
j_gene: TRBJ2-3; v_gene: TRBV7-9; abundance: many; CDR3aa: ASSLAHPTDTQY
j_gene: TRBJ2-7; v_gene: TRBV12-3/TRBV12-4; abundance: few; CDR3aa: ASSKTGAPTGEQY
j_gene: TRBJ2-5; v_gene: TRBV9; abundance: -; CDR3aa: ASSVSDRRQETQY